This section outlines one T cell receptor (beta chain) sequence together with its context. Its antigen is not yet known. Per-base qualities were not stored, and no clone one base away is much larger. The data derive from a study of T cells in localized non-small cell lung cancer (dated by TCRdb to 2020 to 2021). Background on the whole study: T cell repertoires of 236 early-stage NSCLC patients were analyzed, with tumors being compared against uninvolved tumor-adjacent lungs. NSCLC patients had a mean age of approximately 66 years, and approximately 140 were male and 107 female. The cohort consisted of about 240 treatment-naive NSCLC patients whose localized lung tumors had been resected.

Overall study outcomes, separate from this receptor: Higher T cell density in blood was associated with longer overall survival, whereas higher clonality in adjacent lung was associated with shorter survival. Because multi-region sequencing of the tumors was not done, intratumor heterogeneity could not be ruled out. A median of approximately 55 of the top 100 tumor clones were detected in paired uninvolved adjacent lung, and 28 of these tumor clones were also found among the top 100 clones of the paired uninvolved adjacent lung. Uninvolved tumor-adjacent lung showed the highest T cell clonality, higher than tumor, which suggests more focused antigenic responses in the uninvolved tumor-adjacent lung. Because the study design was exploratory, TCR variables were selected using unadjusted p-values without false-discovery rate correction.

TCR beta CDR3 regions were sequenced from DNA using the immunoSEQ Assay. The study's own analysis went as follows. To compute T cell density, TCR beta template counts were normalized to usable DNA, which was estimated by amplifying housekeeping genes. Using the preseqR package, richness was estimated by extrapolating to 120,000 templates for tissue samples and 400,000 templates for PBMC samples. Clonality was calculated as one minus Pielou's evenness. Tissue-enriched TCRs were identified by differential abundance testing using productive amino-acid clonotypes, minimum total count 5 and alpha 0.1. The Jaccard Index and the Morisita Overlap Index were used to quantify repertoire overlap between compartments. TCR beta CDR3s were clustered by GLIPH together with public tetramer-defined viral CDR3s, and at least three viral sequences plus V-gene enrichment were required for viral motifs. The clones in this table, taken by TCRdb from immuneACCESS, are in-frame only. Not every clone is retained; where verified, under half of the shortfall comes from an unresolved V gene, and the cause of the rest is unknown. V and J calls and clone size come straight from that table; D and trimming were deduced from the DNA. Within this sample are roughly 40,000 clones, with 81% of them counted one time only. The ten largest clones take up 7.3% of the sample.

At diagnosis, tumor, uninvolved tumor-adjacent lung and peripheral blood were collected and then preserved as a mix of FFPE and fresh-frozen material. For TCR repertoire profiling, blood samples were analyzed in the form of peripheral blood mononuclear cells. There are 15 amino acids in the CDR3, from cysteine to phenylalanine inclusive. The retained sequence is limited to the CDR3, 45 bases, with the frame set at the first base. The CDR1 and CDR2 encoded by the germline V gene (reference sequence) are LNHDA and SQIVND. V is shortened by 1 base, J by 3 bases, and the region joining them spans 12 bases.

Here the sequenced sample was peripheral blood mononuclear cells, taken before any cancer treatment. The receptor comes from a male donor at least 60 years old with stage II lung adenocarcinoma. The chain joins TRBV19 to TRBJ2-5; TRBD2 could be the D gene, as 5 bases match. The DNA reads as follows: TGTGCCAGTAGTATAGGCGGGTCCGGGGAAGAGACCCAGTACTTC. Translated, this is CASSIGGSGEETQYF.